These 30 T cell receptor beta chains came from one sample sequenced in a study of blood T cells in healthy people across ages. Together with a sample-barcoded 5' primer, a J-beta primer mix was included in a second PCR lasting about 7 to 11 cycles. In TCRdb, the 5' RACE reads were re-called with MiXCR into one record per CDR3 protein. The profile shows over a million distinct CDR3 sequences, less than 50% of them singletons. The sequencing sample was made of blood. These receptors were taken from a woman between 55 and 75 years old in good health.

This clonotype was seen a handful of times. The chain is built from TRBV28 and TRBJ2-5; D is ambiguous. V was clipped by 5 bases and J by 0 bases, with 7 bases between them. From germline, CDR1 is MDHEN and CDR2 SYDVKM. This CDR3 is 13 amino acids long. CDR3 amino acids: CASSPTNQETQYF. The CDR3 nucleotides are TGTGCCAGCAGTCCGACGAACCAAGAGACCCAGTACTTC.

The rearrangement uses TRBV6-2 or TRBV6-3 and TRBJ2-1, with TRBD2 matching 9 bases. Losses at the gene ends were 6 bases for V and 10 bases for J; bases not matched to a gene: 10. Per germline, CDR1 MNHEY and CDR2 SVGEGT. The CDR3 runs 14 residues. The CDR3: CASRLSGSQGEQFF. The DNA for the CDR3 is TGTGCCAGCAGACTTAGCGGGAGCCAGGGAGAGCAGTTCTTC.

V usage is TRBV15 and J usage is TRBJ2-1; D may match TRBD1 or TRBD2 (5 bases each). Germline V lookup: CDR1 LNHNV, CDR2 YYDKDF (reference sequence). The CDR3 is 12 residues long. V dropped 5 bases and J dropped 5 bases, with 7 bases sitting between them. The CDR3 nucleotides are TGTGCCACCAGCGGGACCCACAATGAGCAGTTCTTC. Translated, it gives CATSGTHNEQFF.

The J gene is TRBJ1-2, the V gene TRBV9, with unresolved D. V shed 0 bases and J shed 8 bases, with 20 bases lying between them. The CDR3 spans 16 residues. Germline V lookup: CDR1 SGDLS, CDR2 YYNGEE. The CDR3 nucleotides read TGTGCCAGCAGCGTAGAGTCTGGCGGGCCCTACGGGGGCTACACCTTC. It is translated as CASSVESGGPYGGYTF.

The V gene is TRBV28, the J gene TRBJ2-1; TRBD2 agrees at 7 bases. Germline V gene data show CDR1 as MDHEN and CDR2 as SYDVKM. The V and J ends lost 7 bases and 0 bases, in that order; junction bases with no gene match: 3. This CDR3 has 14 amino acids. The CDR3 sequence: CASKGLSSYNEQFF. The CDR3 DNA is TGTGCCAGCAAGGGACTAAGCTCCTACAATGAGCAGTTCTTC.

This clonotype came up once. The V gene is TRBV7-2, the J gene TRBJ2-3; D uncertain. The CDR3 spans 14 residues. Per the germline V gene, CDR1 is SGHTA and CDR2 is FQGNSA. V was trimmed by 2 bases and J by 4 bases, leaving 10 bases between them. In DNA, the CDR3 is TGTGCCAGCAGCTTAAAGGTGGGCGCAGATACGCAGTATTTT. Its translation: CASSLKVGADTQYF.

The chain is built from TRBV28 and TRBJ2-1, with 8 bases matching TRBD2. CDR1 and CDR2 from the germline V gene are MDHEN and SYDVKM. The CDR3 sequence is 12 residues long. V shed 10 bases, J shed 10 bases, and the junction held 9 bases outside the gene matches. As DNA, the CDR3 is TGTGCCACCGGACTAGCTAGCCGCGAGCAGTTCTTC. Protein sequence: CATGLASREQFF.

The chain combines TRBV2 with TRBJ1-1, with D uncertain. The germline V gene encodes CDR1 SNHLY and CDR2 FYNNEI. The CDR3 consists of 13 residues. Trimming took 5 bases from V and 3 from J, leaving 10 bases between them. The CDR3 bases are TGTGCCAGCAGTACCGACGCAGACACTGAAGCTTTCTTT. Its translation is CASSTDADTEAFF.

This clonotype was seen a handful of times. The chain carries TRBV29-1 and TRBJ1-1; D is ambiguous. Germline V CDR1 and CDR2: SQVTM, ANQGSEA. Trimming pared 3 bases from V and 2 bases from J, leaving 7 bases between. The CDR3 spans 12 residues. CDR3 DNA: TGCAGCGTTGATAAGGCAAACACTGAAGCTTTCTTT. Its protein is CSVDKANTEAFF.

J is TRBJ2-3 and V is TRBV2, with TRBD2 as a possible D gene (5 bases). The CDR3 runs 15 residues. Germline CDR1 and CDR2: SNHLY and FYNNEI. Trimming left V 3 bases short and J 2 bases short, with 12 bases between. DNA of the CDR3: TGTGCCAGCAGTGACGGGATAATAAACACAGATACGCAGTATTTT. Translating it yields CASSDGIINTDTQYF.

A few counts support this clonotype. The gene calls are TRBV14 and TRBJ2-2; 10 positions match TRBD1. Germline V gives CDR1 SGHDN, CDR2 FVKESK. Trimming at V came to 3 bases and at J to 6 bases, leaving 1 base not matched to a gene. This CDR3 has 14 residues. CDR3 sequence: CASSHDRGPGELFF. CDR3 bases: TGTGCCAGCAGCCACGACAGGGGGCCCGGGGAGCTGTTTTTT.

CDR3 region: CASSNLRVGSGEQYF. In DNA, the CDR3 is TGCGCCAGCAGCAACCTTAGAGTAGGTAGCGGAGAGCAGTACTTC. This chain connects TRBV4-1 to TRBJ2-4; tentative D call: TRBD2 (6 bases). Germline V gives CDR1 MGHRA, CDR2 YSYEKL. This CDR3 has 15 amino acids. Trimming stripped 5 bases from V and 13 bases from J, with 24 bases between.

This rearrangement joins TRBV21-1 to TRBJ1-1; TRBD1 was called by the table and not checked on the DNA. TRBV21-1 is a pseudogene locus. The CDR3 spans 15 residues. The CDR3 protein is CASSERTPMNTEAFF. CDR3 bases: TGTGCCAGCAGCGAACGGACACCTATGAACACTGAAGCTTTCTTT.

The V call is TRBV9, the J call TRBJ2-1, with D maybe TRBD1 (6 bases). The germline gives CDR1 SGDLS, CDR2 YYNGEE. The CDR3 is 16 residues long. The V end was cut by 0 bases, the J end by 7 bases, with 17 bases between. In nucleotides, the CDR3 is TGTGCCAGCAGCGTAGGGACAGCCCTAGGAGGTAATGAGCAGTTCTTC. It translates to CASSVGTALGGNEQFF. Full variable domain (remainder filled in from reference TRBV9 and TRBJ2-1): DSGVTQTPKHLITATGQRVTLRCSPRSGDLSVYWYQQSLDQGLQFLIQYYNGEERAKGNILERFSAQQFPDLHSELNLSSLELGDSALYFCASSVGTALGGNEQFFGPGTRLTVL.

This chain connects TRBV9 to TRBJ2-2; D remains ambiguous. V shed 0 bases and J shed 0 bases, with 6 bases lying between them. The CDR3 consists of 15 residues. Germline V gene data show CDR1 as SGDLS and CDR2 as YYNGEE. CDR3 sequence reads: CASSVEGANTGELFF. DNA for the CDR3: TGTGCCAGCAGCGTAGAAGGAGCGAACACCGGGGAGCTGTTTTTT.

The V gene is TRBV6-4, the J gene TRBJ2-4; tentatively, D is TRBD2 (6 bases). The DNA end favors TRBJ2-5, so the J call may be wrong. The germline V gene encodes CDR1 MRHNA and CDR2 SNTAGT. The CDR3 has 17 residues. CDR3 nucleotides: TGTGCCAGCAGTGACTCAAGAACTAGCCGTCACCAAGAGACCCAGTACTTC. Translated: CASSDSRTSRHQETQYF.

At least ten counts were recorded for this clonotype. V usage is TRBV10-3 and J usage is TRBJ2-5; D not certain. In germline, CDR1 is ENHRY, CDR2 SYGVKD. CDR3 size: 13 residues. Trimming left V 5 bases short and J 1 base short, with 8 bases between. CDR3 sequence reads: CAISYGPQETQYF. The CDR3 nucleotides are TGTGCCATCAGTTACGGGCCCCAAGAGACCCAGTACTTC.

This chain links TRBV20-1 with TRBJ1-1; possibly TRBD1 for D (6 bases). The CDR3 is made up of 14 amino acids. With 6 bases removed from V and 4 bases from J, the gap between germline ends came to 18 bases. The germline V gene encodes CDR1 DFQATT and CDR2 SNEGSKA (reference sequence). The CDR3 sequence: CSATRGRGGTEAFF. As DNA, the CDR3 is TGCAGTGCAACAAGGGGCAGGGGAGGCACTGAAGCTTTCTTT.

This clonotype was observed many times. This chain links TRBV29-1 with TRBJ1-5, with D perhaps TRBD1 (6 bases). The CDR3 contains 14 residues. Germline V gene data show CDR1 as SQVTM and CDR2 as ANQGSEA. Between the trimmed V and J ends, which lost 4 bases and 0 bases, there was a span of 10 bases. In nucleotides, the CDR3 is TGCAGCGTTGGGCAGGGGACTAGCAATCAGCCCCAGCATTTT. This sequence encodes CSVGQGTSNQPQHF. Using reference TRBV29-1 and TRBJ1-5 for the parts outside the CDR3, the full variable domain is SAVISQKPSRDICQRGTSLTIQCQVDSQVTMMFWYRQQPGQSLTLIATANQGSEATYESGFVIDKFPISRPNLTFSTLTVSNMSPEDSSIYLCSVGQGTSNQPQHFGDGTRLSIL.

The chain joins TRBV30 to TRBJ2-3; D ambiguous. V was cut by 0 bases and J by 6 bases, with 10 bases left in between. Germline V CDR1 and CDR2: GTSNPN, SVGIG (reference sequence). The length of the CDR3 is 13 residues. This chain's CDR3 is CAWSVNSPDTQYF. CDR3 coding DNA: TGTGCCTGGAGTGTAAATTCTCCTGATACGCAGTATTTT. Using reference TRBV30 and TRBJ2-3 for the parts outside the CDR3, the full variable domain is SQTIHQWPATLVQPVGSPLSLECTVEGTSNPNLYWYRQAAGRGLQLLFYSVGIGQISSEVPQNLSASRPQDRQFILSSKKLLLSDSGFYLCAWSVNSPDTQYFGPGTRLTVL.

This sequence joins TRBV4-1 and TRBJ2-5, with 13 bases that match TRBD2. V trimming: 2 bases; J trimming: 5 bases; junction bases outside the gene matches: 2. The CDR3 has 15 residues. Germline CDR1 is MGHRA and CDR2 is YSYEKL. The DNA of the CDR3 is TGCGCCAGCAGCCAAACTAGCGGGAGGGTGGAGACCCAGTACTTC. Translation: CASSQTSGRVETQYF.

The chain has TRBV9 and TRBJ2-7, with 7 positions matching TRBD2. CDR1 and CDR2 from the germline V gene are SGDLS and YYNGEE. This CDR3 is 15 amino acids long. J lost 5 bases, V lost 0 bases, and 8 bases had no gene match. The CDR3 is CASSVDGRTLNEQYF. CDR3 bases: TGTGCCAGCAGCGTAGACGGGAGGACCCTTAACGAGCAGTACTTC.

The V gene is TRBV14, the J gene TRBJ1-2; 9 bases fit TRBD1. V was pared by 1 base and J by 3 bases, with 12 bases of the junction left unmatched. In germline, CDR1 is SGHDN, CDR2 FVKESK. This CDR3 region has 18 residues. The DNA of the CDR3 is TGTGCCAGCAGCCAAGTAAGGACAGGGGTCAACAGAGACTATGGCTACACCTTC. It specifies CASSQVRTGVNRDYGYTF.

The CDR3 bases are TGCAGTGCTAGTGCCTCGCAGGGGGGCGAGCAGTACTTC. This sequence encodes CSASASQGGEQYF. The rearrangement uses TRBV20-1 and TRBJ2-4; perhaps TRBD1 as D (7 bases). The J call is doubtful: the DNA matches TRBJ2-7 better. This CDR3 is 13 amino acids long. Germline-derived CDR1 and CDR2 are DFQATT and SNEGSKA (reference sequence).

The chain employs TRBV28 and TRBJ1-1, with D uncertain. The V and J ends lost 2 bases and 7 bases respectively, with 8 bases between them. Germline V gives CDR1 MDHEN, CDR2 SYDVKM. The CDR3 has 12 residues. Here the CDR3 reads CASSLTTGEAFF. The CDR3 nucleotides are TGTGCCAGCAGTTTAACTACGGGTGAAGCTTTCTTT.

This clonotype occurred a few times. The V and J genes are TRBV12-3 or TRBV12-4 and TRBJ2-7; D gene uncertain. This CDR3 has 15 amino acids. Trimming removed 5 bases at V and 0 bases at J, with 14 bases between. The CDR3 DNA reads as TGTGCCAGCAGTCCCTTTAAATACCTCTCCTACGAGCAGTACTTC. Protein product: CASSPFKYLSYEQYF.

The chain joins TRBV7-8 to TRBJ2-5, with no clear D. The CDR3 spans 14 residues. Germline lookup yields CDR1 SGHVS and CDR2 FQNEAQ. V was shortened by 2 bases and J by 2 bases, with 9 bases between the two germline ends. CDR3 sequence reads: CASSLRYPQETQYF. The CDR3 DNA follows: TGTGCCAGCAGCTTACGATACCCACAAGAGACCCAGTACTTC.

The V and J genes are TRBV5-6 and TRBJ1-5; the D gene is possibly TRBD1 (6 bases). CDR1 SGHDT and CDR2 YYEEEE come from the germline V gene. V lost 4 bases and J lost 4, with 9 bases in between. The CDR3 sequence is 13 residues long. CDR3 bases: TGTGCCAGCAGCCACAGGGAGAATCAGCCCCAGCATTTT. This translates into CASSHRENQPQHF.

This clonotype was seen a handful of times. The rearrangement joins TRBV10-3 to TRBJ2-5; 8 bases align to TRBD1. This CDR3 has 15 amino acids. Germline-derived CDR1 and CDR2 are ENHRY and SYGVKD. The J segment lost 5 bases and the V segment lost 1 base, leaving 6 bases of the junction unmatched. The CDR3 coding sequence is TGTGCCATCAGTGAGTTAGCAGGGGGCGCGGAGACCCAGTACTTC. It codes for CAISELAGGAETQYF.

This chain connects TRBV20-1 to TRBJ2-7; the match to TRBD2 covers 7 bases. Trimming cost V 5 bases and J 7 bases; bases outside gene matches: 14. CDR3 length equals 14 residues. Germline CDR1 and CDR2: DFQATT and SNEGSKA (reference sequence). The CDR3 reads CSASGTTDYNEQYF. The CDR3, as DNA: TGCAGTGCTTCCGGGACTACCGACTACAATGAGCAGTACTTC.